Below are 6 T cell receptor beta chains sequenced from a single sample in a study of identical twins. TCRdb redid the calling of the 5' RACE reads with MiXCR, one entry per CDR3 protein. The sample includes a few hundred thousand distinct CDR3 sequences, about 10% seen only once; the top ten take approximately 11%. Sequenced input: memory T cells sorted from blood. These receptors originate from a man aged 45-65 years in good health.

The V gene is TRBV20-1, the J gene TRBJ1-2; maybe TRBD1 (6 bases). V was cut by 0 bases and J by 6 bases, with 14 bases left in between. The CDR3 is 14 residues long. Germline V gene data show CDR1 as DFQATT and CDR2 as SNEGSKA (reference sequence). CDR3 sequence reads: CSARDGRGADGYTF. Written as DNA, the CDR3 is TGCAGTGCTAGAGACGGTCGGGGGGCGGATGGCTACACCTTC.

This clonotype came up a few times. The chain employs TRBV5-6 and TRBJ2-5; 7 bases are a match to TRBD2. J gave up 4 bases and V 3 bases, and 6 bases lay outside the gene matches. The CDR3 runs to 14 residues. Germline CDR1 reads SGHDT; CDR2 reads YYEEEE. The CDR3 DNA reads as TGTGCCAGCAGCTGGGGGGGGGGTTTAGAGACCCAGTACTTC. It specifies CASSWGGGLETQYF. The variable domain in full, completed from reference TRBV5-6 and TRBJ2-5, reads DAGVTQSPTHLIKTRGQQVTLRCSPKSGHDTVSWYQQALGQGPQFIFQYYEEEERQRGNFPDRFSGHQFPNYSSELNVNALLLGDSALYLCASSWGGGLETQYFGPGTRLLVL.

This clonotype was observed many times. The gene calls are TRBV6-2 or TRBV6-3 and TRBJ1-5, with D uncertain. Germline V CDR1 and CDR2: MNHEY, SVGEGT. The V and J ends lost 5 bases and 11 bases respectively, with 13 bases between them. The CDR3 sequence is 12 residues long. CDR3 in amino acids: CASSLYLATQHF. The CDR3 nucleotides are TGTGCCAGCAGTCTATATCTTGCCACCCAGCATTTT.

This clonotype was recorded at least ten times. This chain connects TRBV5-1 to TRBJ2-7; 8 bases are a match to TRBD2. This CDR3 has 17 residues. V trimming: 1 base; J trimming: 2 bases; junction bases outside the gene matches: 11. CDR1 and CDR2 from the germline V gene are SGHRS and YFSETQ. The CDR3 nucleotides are TGCGCCAGCAGCTTGAACTCCCGAGCGGGGGCTGCCTACGAGCAGTACTTC. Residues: CASSLNSRAGAAYEQYF.

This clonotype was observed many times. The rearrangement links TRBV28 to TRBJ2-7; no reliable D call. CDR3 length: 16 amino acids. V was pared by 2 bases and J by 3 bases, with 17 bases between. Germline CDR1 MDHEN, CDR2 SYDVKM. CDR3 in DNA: TGTGCCAGCAGTTTAGGTCTCCTAGTAAAAAACTACGAGCAGTACTTC. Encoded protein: CASSLGLLVKNYEQYF.

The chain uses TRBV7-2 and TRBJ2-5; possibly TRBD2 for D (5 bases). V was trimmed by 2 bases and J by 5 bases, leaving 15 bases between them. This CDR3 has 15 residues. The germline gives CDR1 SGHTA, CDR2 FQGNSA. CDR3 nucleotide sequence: TGTGCCAGCAGCTTATTCCCCGGGAATCGTGAGACCCAGTACTTC. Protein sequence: CASSLFPGNRETQYF. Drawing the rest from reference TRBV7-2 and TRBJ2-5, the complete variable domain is GAGVSQSPSNKVTEKGKDVELRCDPISGHTALYWYRQSLGQGLEFLIYFQGNSAPDKSGLPSDRFSAERTGGSVSTLTIQRTQQEDSAVYLCASSLFPGNRETQYFGPGTRLLVL.